Each of the 11 T cell receptor beta chains below was sequenced from the same sample in a study of vaccination and CD4 T cells after COVID-19. No antigen has been assigned to these receptors. The Oncomine TCR Beta short-read assay sequenced DNA from cultured CD4+ T cells. Each CDR3 protein gets one entry after TCRdb re-called the PCR reads with MiXCR. The table records 15,000 to 20,000 distinct CDR3 sequences, about 44% of them present only once. Treatment indicated: roughly 11-day PBMC culture with coronavirus spike peptide pools or control peptides (ViraFEST assay). The sample in question was CD4+ T cells from blood, cultured in vitro, obtained before SARS-CoV-2 vaccination. The receptors were sampled from a human donor who had recovered from COVID-19.

The J gene is TRBJ2-5, the V gene TRBV29-1; 8 bases are shared with TRBD1. The CDR3 covers 13 residues. The germline V gene has CDR1 SQVTM and CDR2 ANQGSEA. Trimming removed 8 bases from V and 5 bases from J; junction bases left unmatched: 10. The CDR3 here is CSLSTGVGETQYF. CDR3 nucleotide sequence: TGCAGCCTCTCGACAGGGGTGGGGGAGACCCAGTACTTC.

This clonotype was seen just once. The DNA of the CDR3 is TGTGCCAGCAGCTCCTTCCCGGGACAGGGACCCCACGAGCAGTACTTC. Translating gives CASSSFPGQGPHEQYF. The V and J genes are TRBV25-1 and TRBJ2-7, with TRBD1 identical over 9 bases. The CDR3 loop spans 16 amino acids. Germline V gene data show CDR1 as MGHDK and CDR2 as SYGVNS. V shed 6 bases, J shed 5 bases, and the junction held 14 bases outside the gene matches.

This clonotype was detected only a few times. The chain has TRBV5-4 and TRBJ2-7; D is perhaps TRBD1 (7 bases). V dropped 0 bases and J dropped 5 bases, with 18 bases sitting between them. The CDR3 length is 16 residues. The germline V gene encodes CDR1 SGHNT and CDR2 YYREEE (reference sequence). CDR3: CASSLERSGGFNEQYF. CDR3 coding DNA: TGTGCCAGCAGCTTGGAAAGGTCAGGGGGGTTCAACGAGCAGTACTTC.

This clonotype turned up a few times. The chain recombines TRBV20-1 with TRBJ2-1; 8 bases are a match to TRBD2. Germline assignment: CDR1 DFQATT and CDR2 SNEGSKA (reference sequence). The CDR3 has 13 residues. The CDR3 loop reads CSCGGTRVDEQFF. In DNA form, the CDR3 reads TGCAGCTGCGGCGGGACTAGAGTGGATGAGCAGTTCTTC.

V is TRBV30 and J is TRBJ1-5; D is possibly TRBD1 (6 bases). Germline assignment: CDR1 GTSNPN and CDR2 SVGIG (reference sequence). Trimming took off 0 bases at V and 8 bases at J, with 11 bases between the two ends. The CDR3 contains 13 residues. CDR3 protein: CAWSVPQGKPQHF. In nucleotides, the CDR3 is TGTGCCTGGAGTGTACCTCAGGGGAAGCCCCAGCATTTT. Drawing the rest from reference TRBV30 and TRBJ1-5, the complete variable domain is SQTIHQWPATLVQPVGSPLSLECTVEGTSNPNLYWYRQAAGRGLQLLFYSVGIGQISSEVPQNLSASRPQDRQFILSSKKLLLSDSGFYLCAWSVPQGKPQHFGDGTRLSIL.

The gene calls are TRBV2 and TRBJ2-7; D is tentatively TRBD1 or TRBD2 (5 bases each). V dropped 6 bases and J dropped 1 base, with 19 bases sitting between them. Germline values: CDR1 SNHLY, CDR2 FYNNEI. CDR3 size: 16 residues. CDR3 nucleotides: TGTGCCAGCAGGAAGGGAGCAGGGTTGGCTTCCTACGAGCAGTACTTC. Protein: CASRKGAGLASYEQYF.

This clonotype was seen more than once but under ten times. The V gene is TRBV7-2, the J gene TRBJ1-6; tentatively, D is TRBD1 (5 bases). CDR3 length equals 16 residues. Trimming shortened V by 6 bases and J by 6 bases, and 18 bases separated the two germline ends. The germline CDR1 and CDR2 sequences are SGHTA and FQGNSA. The CDR3 coding sequence is TGTGCCAGCAGTACCGGGACGAGCCCTGCTAATTCACCCCTCCACTTT. Its protein is CASSTGTSPANSPLHF.

The chain is built from TRBV6-2 or TRBV6-3 and TRBJ2-7; possible D gene TRBD1, 6 bases. Looked up from germline, CDR1 is MNHEY and CDR2 is SVGEGT. CDR3 length: 14 residues. The germline V and J ends were trimmed by 2 bases and 3 bases, with 11 bases remaining between them. CDR3: CASSYTRQDYEQYF. DNA for the CDR3: TGTGCCAGCAGTTACACCAGACAGGACTACGAGCAGTACTTC.

The chain joins TRBV20-1 to TRBJ2-5, with D possibly TRBD1 on 6 matching bases. Germline loops: CDR1 DFQATT, CDR2 SNEGSKA (reference sequence). The CDR3 loop spans 12 amino acids. Between the trimmed V and J ends, which lost 6 bases and 3 bases, there was a span of 11 bases. The CDR3 sequence: CSAAWTEETQYF. The CDR3 DNA sequence: TGCAGTGCCGCATGGACAGAAGAGACCCAGTACTTC.

The chain employs TRBV6-1 and TRBJ1-5; possible D gene TRBD1, 5 bases. This CDR3 comprises 17 residues. Trimming removed 1 base from V and 4 bases from J, with 17 bases in between. CDR1 is MNHNS and CDR2 is SASEGT in the germline V gene. CDR3 DNA sequence: TGTGCCAGCAGTGAAGAGGATTTGGGGGATTTTAATCAGCCCCAGCATTTT. This translates into CASSEEDLGDFNQPQHF.

This clonotype was observed a few times. The chain is built from TRBV6-5 and TRBJ1-2, with 7 bases that match TRBD1. The CDR3 contains 15 residues. Germline assignment: CDR1 MNHEY and CDR2 SVGAGI. J lost 1 base, V lost 0 bases, and 2 bases had no gene match. The CDR3 region has the DNA TGTGCCAGCAGTTACTCCCGGGACAGTAACTATGGCTACACCTTC. This gives the protein CASSYSRDSNYGYTF.